The 28 T cell receptor beta chains presented below share a single source sample, sequenced in a study of human T cells and chemical hapten exposure. The time point: pre-sensitization, week 0. Treatment: therapeutic diphenylcyclopropenone sensitization with weekly scalp DPC. MiXCR, run by TCRdb on the RACE reads, gives a single entry per CDR3 protein. This sample has over 300,000 distinct CDR3 sequences, with about 5.1% found just once. The sample here was whole blood, taken in connection with sensitization to the hapten diphenylcyclopropenone (DPC). The receptors stem from a woman aged 45-60 years with alopecia areata. Some clones in this sample may be carry-over from other donors' samples.

The chain combines TRBV4-1 with TRBJ1-1; 7 bases line up with TRBD1. Germline assignment: CDR1 MGHRA and CDR2 YSYEKL. The V and J ends lost 6 bases and 7 bases, in that order; junction bases with no gene match: 8. This CDR3 comprises 13 residues. CDR3 bases: TGCGCCAGCAGTGTCAGGGGGGACGGTGAAGCTTTCTTT. It is translated as CASSVRGDGEAFF.

At least ten counts were recorded for this clonotype. The V gene is TRBV19, the J gene TRBJ2-5, with D perhaps TRBD2 (6 bases). V gave up 4 bases and J gave up 5 bases, with 11 bases separating them. This CDR3 region has 13 residues. Germline assignment: CDR1 LNHDA and CDR2 SQIVND (reference sequence). CDR3 bases: TGTGCCAGTAGTACAAGCCGGGGGGAGACCCAGTACTTC. Translating gives CASSTSRGETQYF.

This clonotype was recorded many times. The genes are TRBV3-1 and TRBJ2-7, with no clear D. The CDR3 totals 13 residues. Deletions cut 5 bases from V and 3 bases from J, with 11 bases between. The germline gives CDR1 LGHDT, CDR2 YNNKEL (reference sequence). The CDR3 here is CASSAHPGYEQYF. The CDR3 region has the DNA TGTGCCAGCAGCGCCCATCCAGGCTACGAGCAGTACTTC.

This clonotype was counted at least ten times. V is TRBV12-3 or TRBV12-4 and J is TRBJ2-7; the D gene is possibly TRBD2 (5 bases). The V end was cut by 6 bases, the J end by 5 bases, with 20 bases between. This CDR3 region has 15 residues. DNA of the CDR3: TGTGCCAGCAGCCCGGGCGCCGGGAATTGGCACGAGCAGTACTTC. Translation gives CASSPGAGNWHEQYF.

There are many counts of this clonotype. This rearrangement joins TRBV3-1 to TRBJ2-7; the D gene is possibly TRBD1 (5 bases). Germline V gives CDR1 LGHDT, CDR2 YNNKEL (reference sequence). This CDR3 has 15 residues. The germline V and J ends were trimmed by 3 bases and 3 bases, with 15 bases remaining between them. The CDR3 sequence: CASSHGPQGIYEQYF. The CDR3 DNA reads TGTGCCAGCAGCCATGGTCCCCAGGGCATCTACGAGCAGTACTTC.

J is TRBJ2-1 and V is TRBV7-2; D call uncertain. The CDR3 runs 14 residues. CDR1 is SGHTA and CDR2 is FQGNSA in the germline V gene. The germline V and J ends were trimmed by 5 bases and 9 bases, with 17 bases remaining between them. CDR3 loop: CASSPQLGTGEQFF. The CDR3 nucleotides read TGTGCCAGCAGCCCCCAGCTGGGCACTGGTGAGCAGTTCTTC.

This chain connects TRBV27 to TRBJ1-5; D unresolved. The germline V gene has CDR1 MNHEY and CDR2 SMNVEV (reference sequence). V shed 1 base and J shed 2 bases, with 12 bases lying between them. CDR3 size: 16 residues. CDR3 DNA sequence: TGTGCCAGCAGTTTATGGGAACCCCGGGGCAATCAGCCCCAGCATTTT. This sequence encodes CASSLWEPRGNQPQHF.

This clonotype was counted at least ten times. J is TRBJ1-2 and V is TRBV19; weak D call: TRBD1 (6 bases). The germline CDR1 and CDR2 sequences are LNHDA and SQIVND (reference sequence). This CDR3 contains 15 residues. Deletions cut 7 bases from V and 3 bases from J, with 18 bases between. Written as DNA, the CDR3 is TGTGCCAGTACCAGCTCCCGGGGGCCTTACTATGGCTACACCTTC. The encoded protein is CASTSSRGPYYGYTF.

Ten or more counts support this clonotype. The J gene is TRBJ1-3, the V gene TRBV12-3 or TRBV12-4; 7 bases map to TRBD1. There are 14 residues in the CDR3. V lost 5 bases, J lost 2 bases, and 3 bases stayed unmatched. CDR3 loop: CASSAGQTGNTIYF. CDR3 coding DNA: TGTGCCAGCAGTGCGGGACAGACTGGAAACACCATATATTTT.

The J gene is TRBJ2-2, the V gene TRBV4-2; 12 positions agree with TRBD2. This CDR3 region has 16 residues. V shed 4 bases, J shed 6 bases, and the junction held 6 bases outside the gene matches. In germline, CDR1 is LGHNA, CDR2 YNFKEQ. The CDR3: CASSLGLAGRAGELFF. DNA for the CDR3: TGTGCCAGCAGCCTCGGACTAGCGGGGAGGGCCGGGGAGCTGTTTTTT.

This chain links TRBV5-4 with TRBJ2-2; 10 nucleotides line up with TRBD2. Germline V lookup: CDR1 SGHNT, CDR2 YYREEE (reference sequence). This CDR3 has 16 residues. The V and J ends lost 3 bases and 2 bases, in that order; junction bases with no gene match: 4. This chain's CDR3 is CASSWIAGGNTGELFF. DNA for the CDR3: TGTGCCAGCAGCTGGATAGCGGGGGGAAACACCGGGGAGCTGTTTTTT.

This clonotype appeared a few times. This chain joins TRBV3-1 and TRBJ2-1; D may correspond to TRBD1 or TRBD2 (6 bases each). V lost 6 bases, J lost 2 bases, and 14 bases lay in between. CDR3 length: 15 amino acids. Germline V gene lookup returns CDR1 LGHDT and CDR2 YNNKEL (reference sequence). DNA for the CDR3: TGTGCCAGCAGTCTACCGAGGGGGGCCTACAATGAGCAGTTCTTC. It specifies CASSLPRGAYNEQFF.

The chain uses TRBV5-1 and TRBJ1-1; a possible D gene is TRBD1 (5 bases). Germline lookup yields CDR1 SGHRS and CDR2 YFSETQ. This CDR3 is 12 amino acids long. The ends were cut back, 5 bases at V and 5 bases at J, with 10 bases in the middle. CDR3 sequence: CASRLQETEAFF. CDR3 in DNA: TGCGCCAGCAGGTTACAGGAGACTGAAGCTTTCTTT. Drawing the rest from reference TRBV5-1 and TRBJ1-1, the complete variable domain is KAGVTQTPRYLIKTRGQQVTLSCSPISGHRSVSWYQQTPGQGLQFLFEYFSETQRNKGNFPGRFSGRQFSNSRSEMNVSTLELGDSALYLCASRLQETEAFFGQGTRLTVV.

In its sample, this clonotype was seen many times. The gene calls are TRBV9 and TRBJ2-1; 10 positions match TRBD2. V gave up 6 bases and J gave up 8 bases; unmatched junction bases: 8. CDR3 length: 14 amino acids. Germline CDR1 and CDR2: SGDLS and YYNGEE. The CDR3 region is CASTLTSGAHEQFF. The CDR3 DNA sequence: TGTGCCAGCACCCTTACTAGCGGGGCGCATGAGCAGTTCTTC.

This clonotype was found many times. The rearrangement joins TRBV12-3 or TRBV12-4 to TRBJ2-4; D not certain. The CDR3 consists of 16 residues. The V end was cut by 3 bases, the J end by 0 bases, with 12 bases between. CDR3 nucleotides: TGTGCCAGCAGTTTGAACCCACTTCTAGCCAAAAACATTCAGTACTTC. It translates to CASSLNPLLAKNIQYF.

Ten or more counts support this clonotype. The J gene is TRBJ2-7, the V gene TRBV4-3, with D perhaps matching TRBD1 (5 bases). The germline CDR1 and CDR2 sequences are LGHNA and YSLEER. V was trimmed by 1 base and J by 6 bases, leaving 10 bases between them. CDR3 size: 13 residues. The CDR3 reads CASSQARVSEQYF. In nucleotides, the CDR3 is TGCGCCAGCAGCCAAGCCAGGGTTAGCGAGCAGTACTTC.

This sequence joins TRBV10-3 and TRBJ1-4; 7 positions match TRBD1. After removal of 7 bases from V and 3 bases from J, the junction contained 5 bases not matched to a gene. The CDR3 runs to 14 residues. Germline V CDR1 and CDR2: ENHRY, SYGVKD. CDR3 sequence: CAINQQGPNEKLFF. CDR3 DNA sequence: TGTGCCATCAATCAACAGGGGCCTAATGAAAAACTGTTTTTT.

This clonotype showed up many times. J is TRBJ2-2 and V is TRBV7-2; 7 bases fit TRBD1. Germline-derived CDR1 and CDR2 are SGHTA and FQGNSA. The length of the CDR3 is 15 residues. Unmatched junction bases numbered 4, after V lost 5 bases and J lost 1 base. CDR3 nucleotides: TGTGCCAGCAGCGCGGACAGGAGGAACACCGGGGAGCTGTTTTTT. Protein product: CASSADRRNTGELFF.

This clonotype was observed a handful of times. J is TRBJ2-1 and V is TRBV6-1, with 10 bases fitting TRBD2. The V segment lost 2 bases and the J segment 6 bases; nucleotides outside the gene matches: 4. The CDR3 is 15 residues long. The germline V gene encodes CDR1 MNHNS and CDR2 SASEGT. CDR3 nucleotides: TGTGCCAGCAGTGAAAGGCTAGCGGGAGCCAATGAGCAGTTCTTC. Translated, it gives CASSERLAGANEQFF.

This clonotype was seen a handful of times. The rearrangement uses TRBV11-2 and TRBJ2-5; 7 bases match TRBD2. The germline CDR1 and CDR2 sequences are SGHAT and FQNNGV. Losses at the gene ends were 5 bases for V and 2 bases for J; bases not matched to a gene: 11. The CDR3 consists of 16 residues. CDR3 in DNA: TGTGCCAGCAGCCCGACTGTATGGGGGGGTCAAGAGACCCAGTACTTC. This gives the protein CASSPTVWGGQETQYF.

The sample holds a few counts of this clonotype. V usage is TRBV7-9 and J usage is TRBJ1-1, with 7 positions matching TRBD1. The trim removed 4 bases at V and 5 bases at J, leaving 4 bases unmatched. The CDR3 is made up of 13 amino acids. Germline values: CDR1 SEHNR, CDR2 FQNEAQ (reference sequence). The CDR3: CASSWDSLTEAFF. The CDR3 nucleotides are TGTGCCAGCAGCTGGGACAGTTTGACTGAAGCTTTCTTT.

This clonotype occurred a few times. The chain carries TRBV18 and TRBJ2-3, with D perhaps TRBD2 (6 bases). The V gene's germline CDR1 is KGHSH and CDR2 LQKENI. V lost 0 bases to trimming and J lost 0 bases, with 10 bases between them. There are 16 residues in the CDR3. For the CDR3, the DNA is TGTGCCAGCTCACCACCGTACGGGGGAAGCACAGATACGCAGTATTTT. Translated, it gives CASSPPYGGSTDTQYF.

This clonotype was detected only a few times. The chain couples TRBV20-1 to TRBJ1-1, with 8 nucleotides matching TRBD1. This CDR3 comprises 12 residues. V shed 5 bases, J shed 3 bases, and the junction held 2 bases outside the gene matches. Looked up from germline, CDR1 is DFQATT and CDR2 is SNEGSKA (reference sequence). The CDR3, as DNA: TGCAGTGCTCCGGACAGGGACACTGAAGCTTTCTTT. It encodes CSAPDRDTEAFF.

The J gene is TRBJ2-1, the V gene TRBV7-2, with 9 bases lining up with TRBD2. V lost 5 bases to trimming and J lost 2 bases; unmatched junction nucleotides: 7. This CDR3 comprises 16 residues. The germline gives CDR1 SGHTA, CDR2 FQGNSA. The CDR3 DNA reads as TGTGCCAGCAGCCCTATAGCGGGGGCTGCCTACAATGAGCAGTTCTTC. Translation gives CASSPIAGAAYNEQFF.

The gene calls are TRBV20-1 and TRBJ2-2, with 9 nucleotides matching TRBD1. CDR1 and CDR2 from the germline V gene are DFQATT and SNEGSKA (reference sequence). The CDR3 covers 16 residues. Trimming took 4 bases from V and 6 from J; bases not matched to a gene: 12. The chain's CDR3 is CSAIDGTGRMAGELFF. CDR3 in DNA: TGCAGTGCTATCGACGGGACAGGGAGAATGGCCGGGGAGCTGTTTTTT.

This clonotype was recorded at least ten times. This rearrangement joins TRBV19 to TRBJ2-2; TRBD2 might be the D (5 bases). Germline V gene lookup returns CDR1 LNHDA and CDR2 SQIVND (reference sequence). This CDR3 is built from 15 residues. The V and J ends lost 1 base and 5 bases respectively, with 11 bases between them. This CDR3 reads CASSIAVRGTGELFF. CDR3 in DNA: TGTGCCAGTAGTATAGCCGTTCGGGGTACCGGGGAGCTGTTTTTT. Full variable domain (rest looked up from reference TRBV19 and TRBJ2-2): DGGITQSPKYLFRKEGQNVTLSCEQNLNHDAMYWYRQDPGQGLRLIYYSQIVNDFQKGDIAEGYSVSREKKESFPLTVTSAQKNPTAFYLCASSIAVRGTGELFFGEGSRLTVL.

In nucleotides, the CDR3 is TGCGCCAGCAGCCAAGATTCTAGCGGGGTGCTCACAGATACGCAGTATTTT. It yields the protein CASSQDSSGVLTDTQYF. The chain is built from TRBV4-1 and TRBJ2-3; TRBD2 aligns across 9 bases. The CDR3 has 17 amino acids. Trimming took 0 bases from V and 2 from J; bases not matched to a gene: 6. Per the germline V gene, CDR1 is MGHRA and CDR2 is YSYEKL.

The table lists this clonotype with many counts. This sequence joins TRBV28 and TRBJ1-2; D may be TRBD1 (6 bases). From germline, CDR1 is MDHEN and CDR2 SYDVKM. The V gene lost 5 bases and the J gene lost 6 bases, with 10 bases spanning the gap. This CDR3 contains 12 residues. The CDR3 region is CASSQGPDGYTF. The CDR3 region has the DNA TGTGCCAGCAGTCAGGGGCCGGATGGCTACACCTTC.